This T cell receptor beta chain originates from a study of CXCR3-negative and CXCR3-positive naive CD8 T cells. About this clonotype itself: The antigen is unknown.

Germline V gene data show CDR1 as ENHRY and CDR2 as SYGVKD. The CDR3 length is 14 residues. Study-wide results and limits: Most assays used freshly isolated PBMCs, as cryopreservation partially reduced CXCR3. Greater hydrophobicity was found in TRB CDR3s of CXCR3-positive naive cells than of CXCR3-negative naive cells.

UMI-labeled TRB cDNA libraries were prepared by 5' RACE. TCRdb reprocessed the 5' RACE reads, keeping one entry per CDR3 protein, no DNA. Its table records tens of thousands of distinct CDR3 sequences. This sequence originates from a human donor in good health. Some clones in this sample may be carry-over from other donors' samples. The specimen was naive CXCR3+ CD8+ T cells from blood. Subset noted: CD45RO-CCR7+CD27+CD95- naive CD8+ T cells expressing CXCR3 (TNR3+). The chain recombines TRBV10-3 with TRBJ1-1; TCRdb picks TRBD1, but there is no DNA to check that call. The chain's CDR3 is CAISDPGANTEAFF.